This T cell receptor (beta chain) appears in the sequencing data of a study of regulatory T cells in long-lasting Graves disease. The germline V gene encodes CDR1 MNHNS and CDR2 SASEGT. This CDR3 is built from 19 residues. V shed 5 bases, J shed 6 bases, and the junction held 19 bases outside the gene matches. Time point in this sample: newly diagnosed GD, antithyroid drugs for less than 3 months. Extracted RNA from PBMCs served as the source of the TCR library. Arm-PCR with iRepertoire HTBI primers amplified the CDR3 regions for these TCR beta libraries. Via MiXCR, TCRdb re-called the multiplex PCR reads, giving one row per CDR3 protein. This sample has about 560,000 distinct CDR3 sequences, with about 16% found just once. The same data also went into a second study, on T cells in Graves' hyperthyroidism and ophthalmopathy.

The input for sequencing was peripheral blood mononuclear cells (PBMCs), taken at new diagnosis, from a patient treated with antithyroid drugs. This chain uses TRBV6-1 with TRBJ1-5, with 10 nucleotides matching TRBD1. This clonotype originated in a young man with Graves disease. CDR3 DNA sequence: TGTGCCAGCAGTCAAGGGGACAGGGGAACGGGGAGAATAGGTCAGCCCCAGCATTTT. Protein: CASSQGDRGTGRIGQPQHF.